In this sample, the clone carrying this T cell receptor beta chain turned up once. This specimen belongs to a study of blood T cell repertoires in COVID-19. Across the whole study: The study drew acute and convalescent COVID-19 samples from the United States, Italy and Spain. In each case, the material was cDNA or gDNA derived from T cells, B-cell-depleted T cells, or PBMCs.

The CDR3 has 18 residues. Trimming removed 3 bases from V and 0 bases from J; junction bases left unmatched: 12. Germline-derived CDR1 and CDR2 are LNHDA and SQIVND (reference sequence). Original methodology: The assay estimated nucleated cells by amplifying reference gene primers. Here immunoSEQ multiplex PCR was the method, and the copy in TCRdb shows in-frame clones only, minus some. V, J and clone size are those of that table, while D and trimming were read from the DNA. The sample lists 200,000 to 300,000 clones, around 89% seen once, with roughly 3.3% in the top ten. Source material: peripheral blood. The chain recombines TRBV19 with TRBJ1-1; TRBD1 matches at 8 bases. The sequence was collected from a woman between 40 and 50 years old with acute or convalescent COVID-19. The DNA of the CDR3 is TGTGCCAGTAGTATTGGTCCAGGGGGCCCCTTTATGAACACTGAAGCTTTCTTT. As protein: CASSIGPGGPFMNTEAFF.